This T cell receptor (beta chain) was sequenced in a study of blood T cell repertoires in COVID-19. Study overall: From the United States, Italy and Spain came samples of acute and convalescent COVID-19. Sources were T cells, B-cell-depleted T cells, or PBMCs; the material itself was cDNA or gDNA.

The germline V gene encodes CDR1 MDHEN and CDR2 SYDVKM. Between the trimmed V and J ends, which lost 6 bases and 9 bases, there was a span of 18 bases. The CDR3 has 14 residues. This clone was recorded a few times. In the original processing: Estimates of nucleated cell counts were drawn from the amplification of reference gene primers. Libraries were prepared by immunoSEQ multiplex PCR; TCRdb keeps only in-frame clonotypes and omits some of them. Clone size and V and J calls were adopted from that table, with D and trimming inferred from the DNA. The profile shows roughly 60,000 clones, approximately 80% of them singletons. In Seattle, patients joined the study during active infection and were tracked longitudinally.

V usage is TRBV28 and J usage is TRBJ1-5; D gene unclear. The origin of this receptor is a man aged 30 to 39 with COVID-19, enrolled during active disease. Input material: peripheral blood. The CDR3 coding sequence is TGTGCCAGCAGGAATGGTGGCCCCTTTCGGCCCCAGCATTTT. Its protein is CASRNGGPFRPQHF.